Presented here are 16 T cell receptor beta chains from one specimen sequenced in a study of cytomegalovirus exposure and HLA in healthy donors (TCRdb year 2017). Library preparation used the immunoSEQ multiplex PCR assay. A mixture of 60 forward primers for TCR Vbeta segments and 13 reverse primers for TCR Jbeta segments was used in the multiplex PCR. TCRdb took this table from immuneACCESS and kept in-frame rearrangements with V and J called. Such tables lack part of the clones; where checked against another copy, unresolved V genes explain under half of the gap, and the rest is unexplained. This sample gives roughly 140,000 clones in total; around 79% of them show up just once. Over 1.3% of the sample is in the top ten clones. The sample taken for sequencing was PBMCs. Receptor source: a man younger than 35 in good health and CMV-seronegative.

The count of this clone is one. The chain employs TRBV7-2 and TRBJ1-2, with TRBD1 matching 9 bases. Trimming at V came to 1 base and at J to 2 bases, leaving 8 bases not matched to a gene. The CDR3 sequence is 17 residues long. CDR1 and CDR2 (germline): SGHTA, FQGNSA. CDR3: CASSLVGQGRMNYGYTF. In nucleotides, the CDR3 is TGTGCCAGCAGCTTAGTGGGACAGGGTCGAATGAACTATGGCTACACCTTC.

The chain employs TRBV19 and TRBJ2-2, with D uncertain. With 5 bases removed from V and 4 bases from J, the gap between germline ends came to 11 bases. Germline V gene lookup returns CDR1 LNHDA and CDR2 SQIVND (reference sequence). There are 14 residues in the CDR3. The CDR3 region has the DNA TGTGCCAGTAGTCAACCCAGCGTCACCGGGGAGCTGTTTTTT. This encodes CASSQPSVTGELFF.

The chain carries TRBV18 and TRBJ1-3; 9 nucleotides align to TRBD1. Germline lookup yields CDR1 KGHSH and CDR2 LQKENI. Trimming at V came to 3 bases and at J to 4 bases, leaving 10 bases not matched to a gene. The CDR3 totals 17 residues. DNA of the CDR3: TGTGCCAGCTCACCCCCGGGACAGGGAAGCTCCGGAAACACCATATATTTT. This translates into CASSPPGQGSSGNTIYF.

The V and J genes are TRBV27 and TRBJ2-7; 7 positions agree with TRBD2. The CDR3 covers 15 residues. With V trimmed by 3 bases and J by 4 bases, 9 bases remained unmatched. From germline, CDR1 is MNHEY and CDR2 SMNVEV (reference sequence). The CDR3 loop is CASSFEGSGNYEQYF. The CDR3 nucleotides read TGTGCCAGCAGTTTCGAGGGAAGCGGGAATTACGAGCAGTACTTC.

The CDR3 DNA sequence: TGTGCCAGCAGTCCACAAGCCCCGGGACACCTTGCAACTAATGAAAAACTGTTTTTT. Protein: CASSPQAPGHLATNEKLFF. This rearrangement joins TRBV27 to TRBJ1-4; possible D gene TRBD1, 6 bases. CDR1 and CDR2 (germline): MNHEY, SMNVEV (reference sequence). The V end lost 5 bases, the J end lost 0 bases, and 22 bases lay between the germline ends. The CDR3 extends over 19 amino acids.

The chain employs TRBV7-2 and TRBJ2-5; TRBD2 agrees at 8 bases. V lost 2 bases and J lost 9; bases outside the gene matches: 14. CDR3 size: 16 residues. CDR1 and CDR2 from the germline V gene are SGHTA and FQGNSA. In DNA form, the CDR3 reads TGTGCCAGCAGCTTATCCTGGGCTAGCGGGCCCGGGGCCCAGTACTTC. Amino acid sequence: CASSLSWASGPGAQYF.

V and J are TRBV28 and TRBJ2-7, with 9 bases fitting TRBD2. This CDR3 is built from 18 residues. After removal of 7 bases from V and 3 bases from J, the junction contained 19 bases not matched to a gene. The germline CDR1 and CDR2 sequences are MDHEN and SYDVKM. The CDR3 here is CASIGGDGAGGGNYEQYF. The CDR3 nucleotides are TGTGCCAGCATTGGGGGAGATGGGGCGGGAGGGGGGAACTACGAGCAGTACTTC.

The rearrangement links TRBV19 to TRBJ1-1, with D possibly being TRBD1 (6 bases). V lost 0 bases to trimming and J lost 4 bases, with 12 bases between them. CDR3 length: 15 residues. Germline V lookup: CDR1 LNHDA, CDR2 SQIVND (reference sequence). CDR3 in amino acids: CASSIEGDIPTEAFF. Here the CDR3 DNA reads TGTGCCAGTAGTATAGAGGGGGACATCCCCACTGAAGCTTTCTTT.

This chain links TRBV6-5 with TRBJ2-7; D may be TRBD2 (6 bases). The CDR3 runs to 15 residues. Trimming shortened V by 4 bases and J by 3 bases, and 16 bases separated the two germline ends. Germline V lookup: CDR1 MNHEY, CDR2 SVGAGI. CDR3 coding DNA: TGTGCCAGCAGTTTCCCTAACCGGGGGAACTACGAGCAGTACTTC. Translating gives CASSFPNRGNYEQYF.

The CDR3 DNA reads as TGTGCCAGCAGTGAAACTTCTGGGGCCAACGTCCTGACTTTC. Residues: CASSETSGANVLTF. The chain couples TRBV6-1 to TRBJ2-6; D gene unclear. V was cut by 2 bases and J by 1 base, with 3 bases left in between. The CDR3 spans 14 residues. Germline V gene data show CDR1 as MNHNS and CDR2 as SASEGT.

This clone was observed once. The chain is built from TRBV7-4 and TRBJ2-5; D remains unclear. Judging by the DNA end, TRBJ2-7 fits better; the J call may be wrong. The CDR3 runs to 14 residues. Germline-derived CDR1 and CDR2 are SGHVT and SQSDAQ. CDR3 sequence (DNA): TGTGCCAGCAGCTTCCGACTTAATTTCCACGAGCAGTACTTC. This sequence encodes CASSFRLNFHEQYF.

Only one count was recorded for this clone. This chain joins TRBV19 and TRBJ2-3; 8 bases fit TRBD2. CDR1 LNHDA and CDR2 SQIVND come from the germline V gene (reference sequence). Unmatched junction bases numbered 3, after V lost 3 bases and J lost 1 base. CDR3 length: 15 residues. The CDR3 loop is CASSMQAGGTDTQYF. The DNA of the CDR3 is TGTGCCAGTAGTATGCAAGCGGGAGGCACAGATACGCAGTATTTT.

In this sample, this clone turned up once. This sequence joins TRBV9 and TRBJ2-7; tentative D call: TRBD1 (6 bases). CDR1 is SGDLS and CDR2 is YYNGEE in the germline V gene. Trimming took off 0 bases at V and 1 base at J, with 8 bases between the two ends. This CDR3 spans 14 amino acids. CDR3 nucleotides: TGTGCCAGCAGCGTAGGGACAGATTCCTACGAGCAGTACTTC. Its translation: CASSVGTDSYEQYF.

This chain uses TRBV11-2 with TRBJ1-5, with 9 bases aligning to TRBD1. The CDR3 has 15 amino acids. Trimming at V came to 5 bases and at J to 1 base, leaving 3 bases not matched to a gene. Per the germline V gene, CDR1 is SGHAT and CDR2 is FQNNGV. CDR3 DNA sequence: TGTGCCAGCAGCGACGGGACAGGGAGCAATCAGCCCCAGCATTTT. The encoded protein is CASSDGTGSNQPQHF.

As DNA, the CDR3 is TGTGCCAGCTCACCAGCGCGGGAGTCGGGCGAGCAGTACTTC. Translating gives CASSPARESGEQYF. The chain couples TRBV18 to TRBJ2-7, with 7 bases fitting TRBD2. V was pared by 2 bases and J by 6 bases, with 7 bases of the junction left unmatched. The CDR3 extends over 14 amino acids. CDR1 is KGHSH, CDR2 LQKENI, per germline.

The chain recombines TRBV4-3 with TRBJ2-5; no clear D gene. Germline values: CDR1 LGHNA, CDR2 YSLEER. CDR3 size: 15 residues. Trimming left V 0 bases short and J 4 bases short, with 12 bases between. CDR3 nucleotide sequence: TGCGCCAGCAGCCAAGATGGCCGCAGTCTAGAGACCCAGTACTTC. Amino acids: CASSQDGRSLETQYF.